This T cell receptor (beta chain) was identified in a study of vaccination and CD4 T cells after COVID-19. Study-wide results and caveats: Detection of a median around 86% of reactive clones in convalescent patients was confined to the period after vaccination.

This CDR3 has 15 amino acids. Germline loops: CDR1 SEHNR, CDR2 FQNEAQ (reference sequence). The J segment lost 5 bases and the V segment lost 6 bases, leaving 3 bases of the junction unmatched. Every positive PCR date fell between March and December 2020, earlier than the US Alpha, Beta and Delta variants. One entry per CDR3 protein, called by TCRdb with MiXCR from the PCR reads. The sample gives 15,000 to 16,000 distinct CDR3 sequences, approximately 71% of which show up once; approximately 1.2% is in the top ten. Comment on this clonotype: No antigen is known for it.

The starting material was CD4+ T cells from blood, obtained after SARS-CoV-2 vaccination. The V gene is TRBV7-9, the J gene TRBJ2-2; 13 bases align to TRBD2. This TCR was sampled from a human donor who had recovered from COVID-19. CDR3 DNA sequence: TGTGCCAGCAGTCAACTAGCGGGAGGGACCGGGGAGCTGTTTTTT. Protein: CASSQLAGGTGELFF.